This TCR beta chain stems from a study of a mutant IDH1 vaccine in newly diagnosed glioma. Germline assignment: CDR1 SGHRS and CDR2 YFSETQ. The CDR3 loop spans 15 amino acids. Time point reported: baseline, week 1 (first vaccination visit). Treatment of the sample: pre-vaccination baseline after standard-of-care therapy. Profiled with immunoSEQ multiplex PCR; TCRdb holds only in-frame clones, not every one. The profile shows roughly 16,000 clones, approximately 80% of them singletons. This receptor was taken from a man aged 35 to 55 with glioma. This chain links TRBV5-1 with TRBJ2-5, with 10 nucleotides matching TRBD1. The closer fit of TRBJ2-7 to the DNA end suggests the J call may be wrong. Sample: PBMCs, taken from a glioma patient treated with radiotherapy, temozolomide or both. The CDR3 DNA reads TGCGCCAGCAGCATAGCCGGGACAGGGGTCGACGAGCAGTACTTC. This sequence encodes CASSIAGTGVDEQYF.